The 30 T cell receptor beta chains given below trace back to one sample, sequenced in a study of blood T cell repertoires in COVID-19. Only in-frame clones appear in the TCRdb table, and some are missing; sequencing was by immunoSEQ multiplex PCR. The profile shows some 150,000 clones, 86% of them singletons. Sequencing was performed on peripheral blood. These TCRs come from a man in his 70s with acute or convalescent COVID-19.

This sequence joins TRBV28 and TRBJ2-1; D might be TRBD2 (6 bases). CDR3 size: 17 residues. Germline V CDR1 and CDR2: MDHEN, SYDVKM. The V end was cut by 6 bases, the J end by 4 bases, with 22 bases between. CDR3 region: CASRPYGADYAYNEQFF. As DNA, the CDR3 is TGTGCCAGCAGGCCTTACGGGGCGGACTACGCGTACAATGAGCAGTTCTTC.

The genes are TRBV28 and TRBJ1-1, with TRBD1 identical over 7 bases. CDR3 length: 16 amino acids. The trim removed 5 bases at V and 6 bases at J, leaving 15 bases unmatched. The germline CDR1 and CDR2 sequences are MDHEN and SYDVKM. DNA of the CDR3: TGTGCCAGCAGTCCACCGGGACAGTTCGCTAGGGCTGAAGCTTTCTTT. Translated: CASSPPGQFARAEAFF.

In this sample, this clone turned up once. The rearrangement joins TRBV3-1 (or the pseudogene TRBV3-2) to TRBJ2-3, with D perhaps TRBD2 (6 bases). Germline values: CDR1 LGHDT, CDR2 YNNKEL (reference sequence). V was shortened by 4 bases and J by 0 bases, with 17 bases between the two germline ends. This CDR3 has 17 amino acids. The CDR3 coding sequence is TGTGCCAGCAGCCTTTCGTTGGCGGGACTGAGCACAGATACGCAGTATTTT. It yields the protein CASSLSLAGLSTDTQYF.

This clone was recorded only once. V and J are TRBV30 and TRBJ1-6; D not resolved. Germline values: CDR1 GTSNPN, CDR2 SVGIG (reference sequence). The CDR3 length is 15 residues. The germline V and J ends were trimmed by 8 bases and 9 bases, with 23 bases remaining between them. The CDR3 DNA sequence: TGTGCCGCCCCCTCCCCCTTGGGCCAAGGTTCACCCCTCCACTTT. Protein sequence: CAAPSPLGQGSPLHF.

This clone was observed once. The chain has TRBV18 and TRBJ1-2; 7 bases agree with TRBD1. The CDR3 has 13 amino acids. V dropped 2 bases and J dropped 6; count of bases not matched to a gene: 3. Germline CDR1 and CDR2: KGHSH and LQKENI. Here the CDR3 DNA reads TGTGCCAGCTCACCAGGACAGGTGGATGGCTACACCTTC. Its protein product is CASSPGQVDGYTF.

The CDR3 loop reads CASSPRVGQAFF. For the CDR3, the DNA is TGTGCCAGCAGCCCCAGGGTGGGTCAAGCTTTCTTT. V gene TRBV7-2 combines with J gene TRBJ1-1, with D maybe TRBD1 (5 bases). Germline V gene lookup returns CDR1 SGHTA and CDR2 FQGNSA. Trimming cost V 5 bases and J 9 bases, with 13 bases left between them. The CDR3 runs to 12 residues.

V and J are TRBV18 and TRBJ2-2, with TRBD1 matching 9 bases. This CDR3 comprises 15 residues. Germline V lookup: CDR1 KGHSH, CDR2 LQKENI. With V trimmed by 5 bases and J by 6 bases, 7 bases remained unmatched. CDR3 sequence: CASSSRDRVPGELFF. The CDR3 bases are TGTGCCAGCTCAAGCCGGGACAGGGTGCCCGGGGAGCTGTTTTTT.

This chain links TRBV10-3 with TRBJ2-3; TRBD1 might be the D (7 bases). V was trimmed by 8 bases and J by 3 bases, leaving 15 bases between them. This CDR3 is 14 amino acids long. Per germline, CDR1 ENHRY and CDR2 SYGVKD. CDR3 sequence (DNA): TGTGCCATCGGCGGGGCAGGGGGGACAGATACGCAGTATTTT. Its translation: CAIGGAGGTDTQYF.

This chain joins TRBV7-8 and TRBJ2-7, with 9 bases lining up with TRBD2. The germline V gene encodes CDR1 SGHVS and CDR2 FQNEAQ. The V and J ends lost 5 bases and 4 bases, in that order; junction bases with no gene match: 9. This CDR3 is 15 amino acids long. CDR3 in amino acids: CASSRSGGGEYEQYF. The CDR3 DNA reads TGTGCCAGCAGCCGGTCTGGCGGGGGGGAATACGAGCAGTACTTC.

V usage is TRBV28 and J usage is TRBJ2-7; 7 bases map to TRBD2. After removal of 2 bases from V and 0 bases from J, the junction contained 4 bases not matched to a gene. The germline gives CDR1 MDHEN, CDR2 SYDVKM. This CDR3 spans 15 amino acids. CDR3 in amino acids: CASSLAGLPSYEQYF. In DNA, the CDR3 is TGTGCCAGCAGTTTAGCGGGACTACCCTCCTACGAGCAGTACTTC.

In regard to this clone: The sample holds other DNA sequences that translate to the same CDR3. The chain combines TRBV6-2 or TRBV6-3 with TRBJ2-3; a possible D gene is TRBD1 (6 bases). V lost 4 bases and J lost 6, with 8 bases in between. Germline V gene sequence: CDR1 MNHEY, CDR2 SVGEGT. There are 12 residues in the CDR3. The CDR3 is CASSWGRDTQYF. For the CDR3, the DNA is TGTGCCAGCAGTTGGGGGCGGGATACGCAGTATTTT.

The V call is TRBV4-3, the J call TRBJ1-5; D gene uncertain. CDR3 length: 13 amino acids. Germline CDR1 reads LGHNA; CDR2 reads YSLEER. Trimming pared 4 bases from V and 6 bases from J, leaving 10 bases between. CDR3 coding DNA: TGCGCCAGCAGCCTACTTACGGGTCAGCCCCAGCATTTT. It translates to CASSLLTGQPQHF.

The rearrangement uses TRBV7-7 and TRBJ2-1, with D possibly TRBD2 on 5 matching bases. Germline lookup yields CDR1 SSHAT and CDR2 FNYEAQ (reference sequence). The CDR3 loop spans 15 amino acids. V gave up 2 bases and J gave up 2 bases, with 10 bases separating them. The CDR3 nucleotides read TGTGCCAGCAGCTTATCAGAGGGTCCCTACAATGAGCAGTTCTTC. Residues: CASSLSEGPYNEQFF.

The chain has TRBV25-1 and TRBJ1-2, with D hard to call. Germline-derived CDR1 and CDR2 are MGHDK and SYGVNS. CDR3 length: 14 amino acids. Trimming left V 3 bases short and J 8 bases short, with 16 bases between. The CDR3 here is CASSDHYRTGGYTF. In DNA, the CDR3 is TGTGCCAGCAGTGATCATTACCGAACGGGGGGCTACACCTTC.

The chain joins TRBV7-2 to TRBJ2-5; 14 bases fit TRBD2. The CDR3 loop spans 17 amino acids. The junction had 5 bases not matched to a gene; V was cut back by 5 bases and J by 0 bases. Per germline, CDR1 SGHTA and CDR2 FQGNSA. The DNA of the CDR3 is TGTGCCAGCAGCCCCCGACTAGCGGGAGGGTACCAAGAGACCCAGTACTTC. Protein product: CASSPRLAGGYQETQYF.

This rearrangement joins TRBV4-1 to TRBJ1-4, with TRBD1 identical over 11 bases. CDR1 is MGHRA, CDR2 YSYEKL, per germline. V was pared by 1 base and J by 10 bases, with 5 bases of the junction left unmatched. The CDR3 totals 15 residues. CDR3 bases: TGCGCCAGCAGCCAAGTCCCGGGACAGGGGGGAAAACTGTTTTTT. This translates into CASSQVPGQGGKLFF.

This chain links TRBV6-6 with TRBJ2-3; TRBD2 agrees at 8 bases. The trim removed 6 bases at V and 0 bases at J, leaving 8 bases unmatched. The CDR3 extends over 16 amino acids. The germline V gene has CDR1 MNHNY and CDR2 SVGAGI (reference sequence). CDR3 protein: CASRGAGGPSTDTQYF. The CDR3 DNA sequence: TGTGCCAGCAGGGGGGCGGGGGGACCTAGCACAGATACGCAGTATTTT.

This rearrangement joins TRBV11-3 to TRBJ1-4; D not resolved. The V gene's germline CDR1 is SGHNT and CDR2 YENEEA. The ends were cut back, 1 base at V and 8 bases at J, with 20 bases in the middle. The CDR3 is 17 amino acids. The CDR3, as DNA: TGTGCCAGCAGCTTAGCTCGAACCGGGATTGCAAAAGAAAAACTGTTTTTT. Translated, it gives CASSLARTGIAKEKLFF.

J is TRBJ2-7 and V is TRBV12-3 or TRBV12-4, with D tentatively TRBD1 (6 bases). The CDR3 consists of 11 residues. Between the trimmed V and J ends, which lost 1 base and 10 bases, there was a span of 8 bases. The CDR3 region has the DNA TGTGCCAGCAGTTTAGGGACAGCTCAGTACTTC. This codes for CASSLGTAQYF.

To note about this clone: Different DNA sequences within this sample yield the same CDR3. The CDR3 DNA sequence: TGTGCCAGCAGCGTTGCTACAGCCTACCAAGAGACCCAGTACTTC. Translated: CASSVATAYQETQYF. This chain connects TRBV9 to TRBJ2-5; D gene ambiguous. V lost 2 bases and J 0 bases, leaving 11 bases between the germline ends. The CDR3 has 15 residues. Germline values: CDR1 SGDLS, CDR2 YYNGEE. The entire variable domain, with the rest obtained from reference TRBV9 and TRBJ2-5, is as follows: DSGVTQTPKHLITATGQRVTLRCSPRSGDLSVYWYQQSLDQGLQFLIQYYNGEERAKGNILERFSAQQFPDLHSELNLSSLELGDSALYFCASSVATAYQETQYFGPGTRLLVL.

The rearrangement uses TRBV5-1 and TRBJ1-2; TRBD1 matches at 11 bases. The CDR3 sequence is 14 residues long. The germline V gene has CDR1 SGHRS and CDR2 YFSETQ. The V segment lost 4 bases and the J segment 8 bases; nucleotides outside the gene matches: 7. In DNA form, the CDR3 reads TGCGCCAGCAGCGCGGGACAGGGGGTAGGCGGCTACACCTTC. Its protein is CASSAGQGVGGYTF.

The CDR3 DNA follows: TGTGCCAGCAGTCCCCTAGCGGCCGGAAGGGAGACCCAGTACTTC. As protein: CASSPLAAGRETQYF. The rearrangement uses TRBV6-4 and TRBJ2-5; 7 bases align to TRBD2. The CDR3 runs to 15 residues. CDR1 is MRHNA, CDR2 SNTAGT, per germline. V lost 5 bases to trimming and J lost 5 bases; unmatched junction nucleotides: 11.

CDR3 in DNA: TGTGCCAGCAGCTTGGAAACAGGGTCTGGAAACACCATATATTTT. This encodes CASSLETGSGNTIYF. The chain links TRBV5-4 to TRBJ1-3, with a weak D call TRBD1 (6 bases). This CDR3 has 15 amino acids. The germline V gene has CDR1 SGHNT and CDR2 YYREEE (reference sequence). Trimming removed 0 bases from V and 1 base from J, with 8 bases in between.

The chain combines TRBV15 with TRBJ2-7; 7 nucleotides align to TRBD1. This CDR3 comprises 16 residues. Trimming cost V 3 bases and J 5 bases; bases outside gene matches: 13. Germline V gene data show CDR1 as LNHNV and CDR2 as YYDKDF (reference sequence). CDR3 amino acids: CATSSSLFRGSDEQYF. The CDR3 DNA is TGTGCCACCAGCAGCTCACTATTCAGGGGGTCGGACGAGCAGTACTTC.

This chain's CDR3 is CATSSARASGNYEQYF. The CDR3 DNA reads TGTGCCACCAGCAGCGCCCGGGCTAGCGGAAACTACGAGCAGTACTTC. The V gene is TRBV15, the J gene TRBJ2-7; 7 nucleotides align to TRBD2. The CDR3 is 16 amino acids. Trimming took 3 bases from V and 3 from J; bases not matched to a gene: 11. Per germline, CDR1 LNHNV and CDR2 YYDKDF (reference sequence).

This clone came up a few times. The chain has TRBV18 and TRBJ1-3, with 8 bases lining up with TRBD1. The CDR3 is made up of 13 amino acids. The ends lost 3 bases at V and 10 bases at J; junction bases unmatched: 5. The germline gives CDR1 KGHSH, CDR2 LQKENI. CDR3 nucleotides: TGTGCCAGCTCACCGATTACAGGGGGGACCATATATTTT. As protein: CASSPITGGTIYF.

V usage is TRBV19 and J usage is TRBJ2-7, with D perhaps TRBD2 (6 bases). This CDR3 contains 15 residues. Germline CDR1 reads LNHDA; CDR2 reads SQIVND (reference sequence). Between the trimmed V and J ends, which lost 4 bases and 3 bases, there was a span of 16 bases. CDR3 DNA: TGTGCCAGTAGTACCTTCCGCACTAGCTACTACGAGCAGTACTTC. Translation: CASSTFRTSYYEQYF.

This clone was seen just once. The rearrangement joins TRBV3-1 (or the pseudogene TRBV3-2) to TRBJ1-2, with a possible D match to TRBD1 (6 bases). The V end lost 0 bases, the J end lost 8 bases, and 13 bases lay between the germline ends. The length of the CDR3 is 14 residues. In germline, CDR1 is LGHDT, CDR2 YNNKEL (reference sequence). This CDR3 is CASSQDARGGGYTF. CDR3 bases: TGTGCCAGCAGCCAAGATGCCCGGGGGGGCGGCTACACCTTC.

The chain has TRBV20-1 and TRBJ1-1; D gene ambiguous. Germline CDR1 is DFQATT and CDR2 is SNEGSKA (reference sequence). The CDR3 is 11 amino acids. V was cut by 1 base and J by 7 bases, with 7 bases left in between. Here the CDR3 DNA reads TGCAGTGCTAGAGGGCGGCTTGAAGCTTTCTTT. Translating gives CSARGRLEAFF.

The CDR3 loop is CASSHYTSGDNTQYF. DNA of the CDR3: TGTGCCAGCAGCCATTATACTAGCGGAGATAATACGCAGTATTTT. The gene calls are TRBV11-2 and TRBJ2-3; TRBD2 matches 8 bases. The CDR3 is made up of 15 amino acids. Per germline, CDR1 SGHAT and CDR2 FQNNGV. V dropped 5 bases and J dropped 7; count of bases not matched to a gene: 11.